The 21 T cell receptor beta chains listed next were all sequenced from one sample in a study of tumor-infiltrating lymphocytes in primary liver carcinoma. A primer in the constant region served to generate TCR beta cDNA from approximately 500 ng of total RNA. Modified slightly, ARM-PCR produced TCR beta libraries over three nested multiplex PCR rounds. Two initial PCR rounds of approximately 10 cycles each paired TRBV1-TRBV30 forward primers with a C-beta reverse primer. TCRdb reanalysed the multiplex PCR reads using MiXCR and keeps one entry per CDR3 protein. The sample holds 330,000 or so distinct CDR3 sequences; roughly 61% are singletons and the top ten take 5% to 6.5%. For blood RNA, unsorted whole blood served as the source, and germline DNA was extracted too. The specimen sequenced was peripheral blood. Source of these receptors: a man in his forties or fifties with primary liver carcinoma and hepatitis B virus infection.

Concerning this clonotype: This may be a read error: a much more frequent sequence differs by one nucleotide. The chain combines TRBV6-1 with TRBJ2-7; possibly TRBD2 for D (5 bases). Trimming removed 5 bases at V and 5 bases at J, with 22 bases between. The CDR3 is 16 amino acids. The germline V gene encodes CDR1 MNHNS and CDR2 SASEGT. The CDR3 DNA sequence: TGTGCCAGCAGTCTCCTCACGCCGGGGATGGAGGACGAGCAGTACTTC. Residues: CASSLLTPGMEDEQYF.

A word on this clonotype: A read error may explain this, as a much larger clone is one base away. J is TRBJ2-3 and V is TRBV4-3; 9 bases are a match to TRBD2. CDR3 length: 18 amino acids. Germline CDR1 LGHNA, CDR2 YSLEER. In DNA form, the CDR3 reads TGTGCCAGCAGCCAAGGGGCCCCTAGCGGGACGTTGCTAGATACGCAGTATTTT. It codes for CASSQGAPSGTLLDTQYF.

This clonotype was seen at least ten times. The chain combines TRBV12-3 or TRBV12-4 with TRBJ1-6; D is unclear. V was trimmed by 4 bases and J by 8 bases, leaving 12 bases between them. CDR3 length equals 14 residues. The CDR3 here is CASSSPLDYSPLHF. The CDR3 DNA reads as TGTGCCAGCAGTTCACCCCTTGATTATTCACCCCTCCACTTT.

As to this clonotype: Given the absence of the conserved phenylalanine or tryptophan at the CDR3 end, a read error is likely. This chain uses TRBV11-2 with TRBJ2-1; D is unresolved. V lost 1 base and J lost 7, with 8 bases in between. Germline CDR1 SGHAT, CDR2 FQNNGV. The CDR3 has 13 amino acids. CDR3: CASSLGRVNEQFL. DNA of the CDR3: TGTGCCAGCAGCTTAGGGAGAGTGAATGAGCAGTTCTTA.

The rearrangement joins TRBV12-3 or TRBV12-4 to TRBJ2-1, with 9 positions matching TRBD2. J lost 2 bases, V lost 5 bases, and 4 bases had no gene match. This CDR3 has 15 amino acids. The CDR3 DNA reads TGTGCCAGCAGTAATAGCGGGGGCACCTACAATGAGCAGTTCTTC. Translation gives CASSNSGGTYNEQFF.

This clonotype appeared many times. V gene TRBV11-2 combines with J gene TRBJ2-1, with a tentative D call TRBD2 (6 bases). CDR3 length equals 13 residues. The V gene lost 5 bases and the J gene lost 4 bases, with 9 bases spanning the gap. Germline CDR1 reads SGHAT; CDR2 reads FQNNGV. CDR3 sequence reads: CASSHGTYNEQFF. In nucleotides, the CDR3 is TGTGCCAGCAGCCACGGGACTTACAATGAGCAGTTCTTC.

In regard to this clonotype: At one of its ends the junction is not consistent with the germline gene, which may arise from a read error. V gene TRBV5-5 combines with J gene TRBJ2-7, with TRBD1 identical over 8 bases. The CDR3 runs 16 residues. Germline lookup yields CDR1 SGHKS and CDR2 YYEKEE (reference sequence). CDR3 loop: CASSLEPGQAAYDQYF. The CDR3 DNA reads as TGTGCCAGCAGCTTGGAACCGGGACAGGCGGCCTACGACCAGTACTTC.

Turning to this clonotype: A much larger clonotype is one base distant, so this may be a read error. This chain uses TRBV12-3 or TRBV12-4 with TRBJ2-7; D unclear. This CDR3 comprises 12 residues. In DNA form, the CDR3 reads TGTGCCAGCAGTTTACGCTCGTACGTGCAGTACTTC. Translated, it gives CASSLRSYVQYF.

This clonotype showed up just a few times. This may be a read error: a much more frequent sequence differs by one nucleotide. This chain uses TRBV12-3 or TRBV12-4 with TRBJ2-1; TRBD1 matches 7 bases. This CDR3 region has 14 residues. CDR3 sequence reads: CVSSLVQGRNEQFF. The CDR3 nucleotides are TGTGTCAGCAGTTTAGTACAGGGGCGGAATGAGCAGTTCTTC.

This clonotype was seen at least ten times. One junction end disagrees with the germline gene, perhaps due to a read error. V is TRBV10-2 and J is TRBJ2-1, with 8 positions matching TRBD2. CDR1 and CDR2 from the germline V gene are WSHSY and SAAADI. The CDR3 has 14 amino acids. CDR3 amino acids: CASIPTSANKEQFF. DNA of the CDR3: TGCGCCAGCATCCCGACTAGCGCCAACAAGGAGCAGTTCTTC.

The rearrangement links TRBV29-1 to TRBJ2-5, with TRBD1 matching 8 bases. The CDR3 is 13 residues long. CDR1 is SQVTM and CDR2 is ANQGSEA in the germline V gene. V lost 7 bases, J lost 9 bases, and 13 bases stayed unmatched. The CDR3 reads CSAGTGGVWSQYF. CDR3 nucleotides: TGCAGCGCTGGAACAGGGGGAGTCTGGTCCCAGTACTTC.

The rearrangement links TRBV9 to TRBJ2-5; D remains unclear. Germline V gene lookup returns CDR1 SGDLS and CDR2 YYNGEE. V shed 0 bases and J shed 3 bases, with 9 bases lying between them. The CDR3 runs to 14 residues. In DNA form, the CDR3 reads TGTGCCAGCAGCGTAGGTGTTCGCGAAGAGACCCAGTACTTC. This translates into CASSVGVREETQYF.

As to this clonotype: One end of the junction varies from germline; a read error may be responsible. The genes are TRBV13 and TRBJ2-5; D gene unclear. There are 14 residues in the CDR3. Germline V lookup: CDR1 PRHDT, CDR2 FYEKMQ (reference sequence). In nucleotides, the CDR3 is TGTGCCAGCAGCTCTACACTATCTCAAGAGACTCAGTACTTC. Its protein product is CASSSTLSQETQYF.

The chain couples TRBV5-1 to TRBJ1-2; D ambiguous. The CDR3 has 13 residues. Trimming pared 0 bases from V and 2 bases from J, leaving 5 bases between. CDR1 SGHRS and CDR2 YFSETQ come from the germline V gene. CDR3 coding DNA: TGCGCCAGCAGCTTGGCTAGGAACTATGGCTACACCTTC. This codes for CASSLARNYGYTF.

The chain has TRBV5-4 and TRBJ2-1; TRBD2 is a possible D gene (6 bases). The CDR3 has 18 residues. Trimming cost V 3 bases and J 0 bases, with 19 bases left between them. Germline loops: CDR1 SGHNT, CDR2 YYREEE (reference sequence). The CDR3 region is CASSSWTNGPSSYNEQFF. DNA for the CDR3: TGTGCCAGCAGCTCATGGACTAATGGGCCCAGCTCCTACAATGAGCAGTTCTTC.

The chain uses TRBV12-3 or TRBV12-4 and TRBJ2-7; 9 bases map to TRBD1. Germline trimming cut 6 bases from V and 5 bases from J; bases unmatched to any gene: 11. The CDR3 is 15 amino acids. The CDR3 DNA reads TGTGCCAGCAGAGACATTAACCGGGACAGGGACGAGCAGTACTTC. Protein sequence: CASRDINRDRDEQYF.

This clonotype was observed a few times. A much bigger clone sits one base away, suggesting this may be a read error. This rearrangement joins TRBV10-2 to TRBJ2-1, with 8 bases aligning to TRBD2. The CDR3 has 15 amino acids. Germline lookup yields CDR1 WSHSY and CDR2 SAAADI. The V segment lost 3 bases and the J segment 6 bases; nucleotides outside the gene matches: 7. CDR3 residues: CASSDRTSFRNEQFF. The CDR3 DNA reads TGCGCCAGCAGTGACAGGACTAGCTTTCGCAATGAGCAGTTCTTC.

Remarks on this clonotype: This may stem from a read error, because a much larger clone lies one nucleotide away. The gene calls are TRBV12-3 or TRBV12-4 and TRBJ2-2, with 10 positions matching TRBD2. CDR3 length equals 15 residues. Written as DNA, the CDR3 is TGTGACAGCAGTCCTGACGGGACTAGCGTAGGGGAGCTGTTTTTT. Its translation: CDSSPDGTSVGELFF.

This clonotype was recorded at least ten times. V is TRBV10-2 and J is TRBJ2-1; D might be TRBD1 or TRBD2, each matching 5 bases. This CDR3 contains 14 residues. Trimming removed 7 bases at V and 4 bases at J, with 14 bases between. Germline CDR1 WSHSY, CDR2 SAAADI. The CDR3 is CASNGGVPYNEQFF. The CDR3 DNA sequence: TGCGCCAGCAATGGGGGAGTCCCTTACAATGAGCAGTTCTTC.

With respect to this clonotype: The junction departs from germline at one end; a sequencing error may be responsible. The V gene is TRBV11-2, the J gene TRBJ2-7; D gene unclear. Germline V gene data show CDR1 as SGHAT and CDR2 as FQNNGV. This CDR3 is 12 amino acids long. CDR3 region: CAISAVGYEQYF. CDR3 in DNA: TGTGCCATCTCAGCCGTCGGCTACGAACAGTACTTC. Full variable domain (outside the CDR3, taken from reference TRBV11-2 and TRBJ2-7): EAGVAQSPRYKIIEKRQSVAFWCNPISGHATLYWYQQILGQGPKLLIQFQNNGVVDDSQLPKDRFSAERLKGVDSTLKIQPAKLEDSAVYLCAISAVGYEQYFGPGTRLTVT.

V gene TRBV19 combines with J gene TRBJ2-1, with no clear D. V lost 6 bases, J lost 2 bases, and 8 bases lay in between. The CDR3 covers 13 residues. Germline CDR1 LNHDA, CDR2 SQIVND (reference sequence). The CDR3 sequence is CASRGGTYNEQFF. In nucleotides, the CDR3 is TGTGCCAGTAGGGGCGGAACCTACAATGAGCAGTTCTTC.